This passage covers 17 T cell receptor beta chains from one sample sequenced in a study of blood T cell repertoires in COVID-19 (dated by TCRdb to about 2020). The receptor library was made with the immunoSEQ multiplex PCR assay. TCRdb mirrors the immuneACCESS table, restricted to in-frame sequences. Some clones are absent from its copies; in checked studies, under half trace to an unresolved V gene, and the reason for the others is unknown. The table for this sample lists around 200,000 clones; about 88% of them were counted only once. Together, the top ten hold around 0.7% of the sample. The sequenced sample was peripheral blood. The receptors shown here come from a middle-aged man with acute or convalescent COVID-19.

The chain couples TRBV7-8 to TRBJ1-6; 7 bases line up with TRBD1. V lost 4 bases to trimming and J lost 10 bases; unmatched junction nucleotides: 10. Germline-derived CDR1 and CDR2 are SGHVS and FQNEAQ. The CDR3 sequence is 15 residues long. CDR3 amino acids: CASSSDRTRESPLHF. The CDR3 nucleotides read TGTGCCAGCAGCTCGGACAGGACAAGGGAATCACCCCTCCACTTT.

The chain joins TRBV28 to TRBJ1-2; 7 bases line up with TRBD1. After removal of 6 bases from V and 2 bases from J, the junction contained 3 bases not matched to a gene. CDR1 and CDR2 from the germline V gene are MDHEN and SYDVKM. This CDR3 comprises 13 residues. CDR3 amino acids: CASRETGNYGYTF. The CDR3 DNA reads TGTGCCAGCAGAGAGACAGGGAACTATGGCTACACCTTC.

The sample holds one count of this clone. This sequence joins TRBV9 and TRBJ2-2, with D unresolved. The CDR3 is 16 residues long. The V gene's germline CDR1 is SGDLS and CDR2 YYNGEE. V was cut by 0 bases and J by 0 bases, with 9 bases left in between. Written as DNA, the CDR3 is TGTGCCAGCAGCGTAGGGCTGAGCGCGAACACCGGGGAGCTGTTTTTT. This translates into CASSVGLSANTGELFF.

J is TRBJ1-2 and V is TRBV27, with TRBD1 matching over 7 bases. Germline values: CDR1 MNHEY, CDR2 SMNVEV (reference sequence). This CDR3 has 17 amino acids. V gave up 5 bases and J gave up 4 bases; unmatched junction bases: 16. The CDR3 sequence: CASSPSPPTGPIYGYTF. CDR3 coding DNA: TGTGCCAGCAGTCCTTCTCCGCCGACAGGGCCAATCTATGGCTACACCTTC.

The J gene is TRBJ2-4, the V gene TRBV9; possibly TRBD1 for D (6 bases). Germline CDR1 is SGDLS and CDR2 is YYNGEE. CDR3 length: 15 residues. Trimming pared 3 bases from V and 5 bases from J, leaving 15 bases between. The CDR3 nucleotides read TGTGCCAGCAGCGGCCCTACAGGGTGGGAAAACATTCAGTACTTC. Protein: CASSGPTGWENIQYF.

This chain uses TRBV19 with TRBJ2-1; possible D gene TRBD2, 7 bases. V lost 4 bases and J lost 7, with 11 bases in between. CDR1 and CDR2 from the germline V gene are LNHDA and SQIVND (reference sequence). The CDR3 spans 13 residues. In DNA form, the CDR3 reads TGTGCCAGTAGTAATGGGAGGGGGAATGAGCAGTTCTTC. It translates to CASSNGRGNEQFF.

This clone occurred once. The rearrangement links TRBV6-2 or TRBV6-3 to TRBJ1-1, with 9 nucleotides matching TRBD1. The CDR3 contains 15 residues. The germline V gene encodes CDR1 MNHEY and CDR2 SVGEGT. The V gene end was trimmed by 1 base and the J gene end by 1 base; junction bases not matched to a gene: 1. The CDR3 DNA follows: TGTGCCAGCAGTTACTGGACAGGGGCGAACACTGAAGCTTTCTTT. This codes for CASSYWTGANTEAFF.

The chain recombines TRBV5-1 with TRBJ2-2; 13 bases are a match to TRBD2. The V gene's germline CDR1 is SGHRS and CDR2 YFSETQ. V lost 3 bases, J lost 0 bases, and 2 bases stayed unmatched. This CDR3 comprises 17 residues. The CDR3 loop reads CASSWTSGSPNTGELFF. CDR3 DNA sequence: TGCGCCAGCAGCTGGACTAGCGGGAGCCCGAACACCGGGGAGCTGTTTTTT.

The chain couples TRBV29-1 to TRBJ2-2, with 9 bases identical to TRBD1. The CDR3 length is 16 residues. Per the germline V gene, CDR1 is SQVTM and CDR2 is ANQGSEA. Germline trimming cut 6 bases from V and 5 bases from J; bases unmatched to any gene: 13. Here the CDR3 reads CSVVSPWTGVTGELFF. CDR3 coding DNA: TGCAGCGTCGTGTCCCCCTGGACAGGGGTTACCGGGGAGCTGTTTTTT.

The rearrangement uses TRBV2 and TRBJ2-7, with D possibly TRBD2 on 7 matching bases. Germline CDR1 and CDR2: SNHLY and FYNNEI. CDR3 length: 13 amino acids. V was clipped by 7 bases and J by 2 bases, with 12 bases between them. In nucleotides, the CDR3 is TGTGCCAGCATCGGGGGGCCGACCTACGAGCAGTACTTC. This encodes CASIGGPTYEQYF. Together with reference TRBV2 and TRBJ2-7, the CDR3 gives the full variable domain: EPEVTQTPSHQVTQMGQEVILRCVPISNHLYFYWYRQILGQKVEFLVSFYNNEISEKSEIFDDQFSVERPDGSNFTLKIRSTKLEDSAMYFCASIGGPTYEQYFGPGTRLTVT.

This clone was recorded once. The CDR3 region is CASSYTQEDGELFF. The DNA of the CDR3 is TGTGCCAGCAGTTACACCCAGGAAGACGGGGAGCTGTTTTTT. The chain links TRBV6-2 or TRBV6-3 to TRBJ2-2; D unresolved. Trimming shortened V by 2 bases and J by 7 bases, and 11 bases separated the two germline ends. Germline CDR1 is MNHEY and CDR2 is SVGEGT. This CDR3 has 14 residues.

This clone came up once. This sequence joins TRBV11-3 and TRBJ1-3; 7 nucleotides agree with TRBD1. The CDR3 is made up of 15 amino acids. Trimming cost V 5 bases and J 0 bases; bases outside gene matches: 4. Germline values: CDR1 SGHNT, CDR2 YENEEA. The CDR3 DNA reads as TGTGCCAGCAGCCAGACAGGGAACTCTGGAAACACCATATATTTT. It yields the protein CASSQTGNSGNTIYF.

V gene TRBV5-1 combines with J gene TRBJ2-5; TRBD1 aligns across 8 bases. After removal of 5 bases from V and 4 bases from J, the junction contained 7 bases not matched to a gene. CDR3 length: 14 amino acids. Germline V lookup: CDR1 SGHRS, CDR2 YFSETQ. CDR3 DNA: TGCGCCAGCAGGCAACAGGGGGTCTCAGAGACCCAGTACTTC. Its translation is CASRQQGVSETQYF.

The CDR3: CASSLRPGQVRAGYTF. Written as DNA, the CDR3 is TGTGCCAGCAGTTTAAGACCGGGACAGGTCCGGGCCGGCTACACCTTC. The chain carries TRBV7-2 and TRBJ1-2; 8 bases are a match to TRBD1. The CDR3 contains 16 residues. Germline V gives CDR1 SGHTA, CDR2 FQGNSA. Trimming at V came to 6 bases and at J to 8 bases, leaving 17 bases not matched to a gene.

The chain recombines TRBV6-5 with TRBJ2-1; D is undetermined. The V gene's germline CDR1 is MNHEY and CDR2 SVGAGI. V was pared by 0 bases and J by 2 bases, with 11 bases between. This CDR3 is built from 16 residues. CDR3 DNA: TGTGCCAGCAGTTACTCACTGACATTCACCTACAATGAGCAGTTCTTC. Protein product: CASSYSLTFTYNEQFF.

This chain links TRBV3-1 (or the pseudogene TRBV3-2) with TRBJ1-1; 7 bases agree with TRBD1. The CDR3 consists of 17 residues. The V gene's germline CDR1 is LGHDT and CDR2 YNNKEL (reference sequence). The V segment lost 1 base and the J segment 3 bases; nucleotides outside the gene matches: 11. The CDR3 sequence is CASSQVMTGRVDTEAFF. The CDR3 coding sequence is TGTGCCAGCAGCCAAGTAATGACAGGGAGAGTTGACACTGAAGCTTTCTTT.

The chain recombines TRBV7-2 with TRBJ2-1; TRBD1 matches at 8 bases. Germline trimming cut 4 bases from V and 9 bases from J; bases unmatched to any gene: 20. Germline V gives CDR1 SGHTA, CDR2 FQGNSA. The CDR3 is made up of 18 amino acids. The DNA for the CDR3 is TGTGCCAGCAGCTCTAACCTAGGGGCCAGGGGGCAGGGGAGTGAGCAGTTCTTC. It encodes CASSSNLGARGQGSEQFF.